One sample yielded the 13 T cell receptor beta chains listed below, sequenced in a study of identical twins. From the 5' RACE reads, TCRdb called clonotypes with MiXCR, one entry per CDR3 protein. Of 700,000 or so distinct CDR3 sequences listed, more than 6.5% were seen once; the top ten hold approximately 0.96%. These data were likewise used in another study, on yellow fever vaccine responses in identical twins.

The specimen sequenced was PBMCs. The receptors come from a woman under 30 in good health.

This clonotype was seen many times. In nucleotides, the CDR3 is TGTGCCAGCATCAACAGGGAAACCTACGAGCAGTACTTC. Its translation is CASINRETYEQYF. The chain is built from TRBV3-1 and TRBJ2-7; tentative D call: TRBD1 (6 bases). Germline loops: CDR1 LGHDT, CDR2 YNNKEL (reference sequence). V lost 7 bases to trimming and J lost 2 bases, with 12 bases between them. The length of the CDR3 is 13 residues.

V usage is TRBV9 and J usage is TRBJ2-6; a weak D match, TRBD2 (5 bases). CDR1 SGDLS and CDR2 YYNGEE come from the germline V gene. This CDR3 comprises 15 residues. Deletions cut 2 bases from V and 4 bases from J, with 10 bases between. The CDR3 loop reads CASSVGSTGANVLTF. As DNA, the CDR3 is TGTGCCAGCAGCGTTGGGAGTACAGGGGCCAACGTCCTGACTTTC.

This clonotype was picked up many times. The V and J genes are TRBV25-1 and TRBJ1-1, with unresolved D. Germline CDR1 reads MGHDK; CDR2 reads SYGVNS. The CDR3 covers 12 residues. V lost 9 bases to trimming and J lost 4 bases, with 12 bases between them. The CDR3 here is CASELTGTEAFF. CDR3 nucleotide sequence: TGTGCCAGTGAGCTTACTGGCACTGAAGCTTTCTTT.

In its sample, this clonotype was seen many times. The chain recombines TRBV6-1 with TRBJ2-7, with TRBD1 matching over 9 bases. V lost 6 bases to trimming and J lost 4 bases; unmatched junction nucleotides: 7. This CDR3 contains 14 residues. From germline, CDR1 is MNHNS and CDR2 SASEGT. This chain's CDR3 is CASRKTGGSYEQYF. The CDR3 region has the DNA TGTGCCAGCAGAAAGACAGGGGGAAGTTACGAGCAGTACTTC.

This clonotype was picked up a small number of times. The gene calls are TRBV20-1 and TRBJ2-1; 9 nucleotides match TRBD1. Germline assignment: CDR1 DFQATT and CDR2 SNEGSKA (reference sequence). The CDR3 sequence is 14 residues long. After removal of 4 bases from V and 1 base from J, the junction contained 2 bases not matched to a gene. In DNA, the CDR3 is TGCAGTGCTAAACAGGGGGCATCCTACAATGAGCAGTTCTTC. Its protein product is CSAKQGASYNEQFF.

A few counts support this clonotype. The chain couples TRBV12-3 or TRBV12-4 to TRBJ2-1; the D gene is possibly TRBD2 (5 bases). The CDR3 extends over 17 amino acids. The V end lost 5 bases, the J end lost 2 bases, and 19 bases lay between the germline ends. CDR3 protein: CASSGISGNLAYNEQFF. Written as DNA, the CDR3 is TGTGCCAGCAGTGGGATATCGGGGAATCTAGCCTACAATGAGCAGTTCTTC.

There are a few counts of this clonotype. CDR3 DNA: TGCGCCAGCAGCCAAGACTGGGGAGTTCAGCCCCAGCATTTT. Translated: CASSQDWGVQPQHF. This chain uses TRBV4-3 with TRBJ1-5; D ambiguous. The V end was cut by 0 bases, the J end by 6 bases, with 9 bases between. CDR3 length equals 14 residues. Germline CDR1 and CDR2: LGHNA and YSLEER.

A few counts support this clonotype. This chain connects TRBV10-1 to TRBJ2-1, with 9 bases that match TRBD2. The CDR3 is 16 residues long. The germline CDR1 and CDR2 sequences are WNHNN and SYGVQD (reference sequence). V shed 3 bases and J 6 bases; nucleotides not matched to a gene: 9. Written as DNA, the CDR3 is TGCGCCAGCAGTGATCGGACCGGGACTAGCCCCAATGAGCAGTTCTTC. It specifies CASSDRTGTSPNEQFF.

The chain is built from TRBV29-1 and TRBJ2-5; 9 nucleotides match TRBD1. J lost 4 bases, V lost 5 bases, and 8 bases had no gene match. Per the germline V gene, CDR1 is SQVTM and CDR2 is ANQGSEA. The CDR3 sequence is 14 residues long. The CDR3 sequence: CSVLPYRGLETQYF. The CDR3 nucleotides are TGCAGCGTTCTTCCCTACAGGGGGCTAGAGACCCAGTACTTC.

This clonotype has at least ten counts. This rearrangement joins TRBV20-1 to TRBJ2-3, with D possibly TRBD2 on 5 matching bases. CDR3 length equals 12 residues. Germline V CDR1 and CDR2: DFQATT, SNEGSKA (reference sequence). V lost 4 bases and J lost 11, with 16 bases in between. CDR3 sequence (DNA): TGCAGTGCTAAGATGAGCGGCGTATGGCAGTATTTT. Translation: CSAKMSGVWQYF.

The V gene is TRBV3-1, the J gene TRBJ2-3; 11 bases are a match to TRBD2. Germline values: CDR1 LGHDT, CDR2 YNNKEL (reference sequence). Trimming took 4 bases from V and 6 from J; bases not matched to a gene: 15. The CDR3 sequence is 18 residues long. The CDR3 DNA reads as TGTGCCAGCAGCCCCAATAGGCGCCTAGCGGGGGGCAGGGATACGCAGTATTTT. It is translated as CASSPNRRLAGGRDTQYF.

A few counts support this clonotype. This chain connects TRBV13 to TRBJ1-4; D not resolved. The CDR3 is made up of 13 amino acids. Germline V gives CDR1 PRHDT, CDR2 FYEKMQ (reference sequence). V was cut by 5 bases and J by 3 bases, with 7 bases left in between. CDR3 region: CASSTRANEKLFF. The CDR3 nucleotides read TGTGCCAGCAGCACAAGAGCTAATGAAAAACTGTTTTTT.

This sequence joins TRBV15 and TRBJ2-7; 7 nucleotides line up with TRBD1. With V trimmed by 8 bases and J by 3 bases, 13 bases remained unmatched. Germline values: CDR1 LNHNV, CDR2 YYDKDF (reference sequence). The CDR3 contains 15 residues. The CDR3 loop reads CATAIETGSVYEQYF. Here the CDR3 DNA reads TGTGCCACCGCAATTGAGACAGGGTCGGTCTACGAGCAGTACTTC. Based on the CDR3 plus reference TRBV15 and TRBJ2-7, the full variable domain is DAMVIQNPRYQVTQFGKPVTLSCSQTLNHNVMYWYQQKSSQAPKLLFHYYDKDFNNEADTPDNFQSRRPNTSFCFLDIRSPGLGDTAMYLCATAIETGSVYEQYFGPGTRLTVT.